This T cell receptor (beta chain) was sequenced in a study of T-cell reconstitution after alpha-beta-depleted transplantation in children. As regards this clonotype: This may come from a read error, since a much larger clone is one base off.

CDR3 length: 14 residues. Per the germline V gene, CDR1 is LGHDT and CDR2 is YNNKEL (reference sequence). V lost 8 bases and J 9 bases, leaving 22 bases between the germline ends. Unique molecular identifiers were incorporated during preparation of the TCRbeta library. TCRdb reprocessed the PCR reads via MiXCR and lists one record per CDR3 protein. This sample yields 200,000 to 250,000 distinct CDR3 sequences, of which around 11% are seen a single time; about 2.6% belongs to the top ten. The origin of this receptor is a human donor who donated a stem cell graft to a child with acute lymphoblastic leukemia. The sequencing used PBMCs from the stem cell graft donor, collected from the stem cell graft. J is TRBJ2-5 and V is TRBV3-1, with a tentative D call TRBD1 (6 bases). The CDR3 loop reads CASWTSDGHRAQYF. As DNA, the CDR3 is TGTGCCAGCTGGACCTCGGACGGGCACAGGGCCCAGTACTTC.